Included here is one T cell receptor (beta chain) sequence, with context. Its cognate antigen has yet to be identified. The sample holds no much larger clone one base away, and base qualities are not on file. TCRdb records Illumina HiSeq 1500 as the sequencer. The raw public reads went through TCRdb reprocessing: fastp at Q25, MiXCR clone calling, in-frame beta chains kept. Every CDR3 protein is listed once, alongside the most common genes and DNA of its rows. The sample table contains about 600,000 distinct CDR3 sequences; only one count was recorded for roughly 26% of them. The ten largest make up less than 10% of the sample. CDR1 SGHDT and CDR2 YYEEEE are derived from the germline V gene. Deletion took 5 bases off V and 0 bases off J, with a span of 8 bases between the germline ends. Including cysteine and phenylalanine, the CDR3 has 14 amino acids. Solely the CDR3 DNA is kept, with 42 bases framed from the first base.

The data are from a study of T cell repertoires in cytomegalovirus infection (dated by TCRdb to between 2018 and 2021). Some background on the complete study: The HLA type of each donor mattered for the analysis, because public TCR beta signatures pointed to carriage of CMV infection along with the matching HLA type.

What the authors observed across the whole study: The ex vivo response was dominated by HLA-C-restricted CMV-specific TCR beta clonotypes, which also provided the single most frequent clonotype in two of eight donors. In both this cohort and an independent cohort of approximately 350 donors, the cumulative frequency of public TCR beta family members distinguished carriers of CMV infection plus the relevant HLA type.

The sequence was collected from a human donor in good health (CMV status not recorded). Some clones in this sample may be carry-over from other donors' samples. The chain is assembled from TRBV5-6 and TRBJ2-2; tentative D gene TRBD1, with 5 bases matching. Sequencing was carried out using CD8+ T cells from PBMCs. The CDR3 protein: CASRDTSNTGELFF. The DNA sequence is as follows: TGTGCCAGCAGGGACACTTCGAACACCGGGGAGCTGTTTTTT.